This record looks at one T cell receptor beta chain sequence and its context. At least ten counts were recorded for this clonotype. Its target antigen remains unknown. Per-nucleotide qualities are absent, and no much larger clonotype sits a single base away. V is pruned by 4 bases and J by 9 bases, leaving 8 bases of the junction without a gene match. The germline V gene gives CDR1 as SQVTM and CDR2 as ANQGSEA. The CDR3 runs 13 amino acids, cysteine and phenylalanine included. CDR3 DNA is the only sequence kept; it has 39 bases, read in frame from the first base. This entry belongs to a study of T-cell reconstitution after alpha-beta-depleted transplantation in children (dated by TCRdb to the mid-2010s). In the study overall: T-cell immune reconstitution after TCRalphabeta/CD19-depleted allogeneic hematopoietic cell transplantation in children was quantitatively tracked in the study by means of TCR repertoire profiling.

Libraries came from PCR. TCRdb lists the instrument as Illumina HiSeq 2500. TCR library preparation used molecular barcoding, with unique molecular identifiers applied to normalize quantification of the TCRbeta repertoire. TCRdb reworked the public reads: Q25 trimming with fastp, MiXCR clone assembly, productive beta chains retained. Each CDR3 protein gets just one entry, which takes the most common genes and DNA from the rows behind it. The sample records 170,000 or so distinct CDR3 sequences, roughly 7.5% of which are singletons. Jointly, the top ten make up around 3% of the sample. The sample in question was PBMCs from the stem cell graft donor, obtained from the stem cell graft. This clonotype was obtained from a human donor who donated a stem cell graft to a child with Wiskott-Aldrich syndrome. The receptor chain draws on TRBV29-1 and TRBJ2-1, with 8 middle bases fitting TRBD1. The sequence in DNA is TGCAGCGTTGGAACAGGGGGAAGAGGTGAGCAGTTCTTC. Its translation is CSVGTGGRGEQFF.